This T cell receptor beta chain comes out of a study of neurological immune-mediated disorders. From the 5' RACE reads, TCRdb called clonotypes with MiXCR, one entry per CDR3 protein. The repertoire holds 47,000 or so distinct CDR3 sequences, with more than 8.5% as singletons. Trimming removed 1 base from V and 1 base from J, with 6 bases in between. The CDR3 covers 13 residues. CDR1 is SGHDT, CDR2 YYEEEE, per germline. Time point meaning: longitudinal time-point 1 (baseline). This clonotype was observed at least ten times. The receptor was isolated from a woman between 40 and 50 years old in good health. The chain employs TRBV5-6 and TRBJ2-7; D is ambiguous. The source material was PBMCs. CDR3 in amino acids: CASSLWGSYEQYF. Written as DNA, the CDR3 is TGTGCCAGCAGCTTGTGGGGATCCTACGAGCAGTACTTC.